This TCR beta chain was identified in a study of blood T cell repertoires in COVID-19. Germline loops: CDR1 PRHDT, CDR2 FYEKMQ (reference sequence). The length of the CDR3 is 14 residues. Trimming at V came to 5 bases and at J to 7 bases, leaving 6 bases not matched to a gene. The protocol was immunoSEQ multiplex PCR, while the TCRdb copy is restricted to in-frame clones and leaves out a portion. Among approximately 110,000 clones listed, roughly 80% were seen once. Source material: peripheral blood. The receptor was derived from a woman older than 75 with acute or convalescent COVID-19. This rearrangement joins TRBV13 to TRBJ1-2, with 11 positions matching TRBD1. CDR3 sequence: CASSGGQGVIGYTF. The CDR3 DNA reads TGTGCCAGCAGCGGGGGACAGGGGGTAATTGGCTACACCTTC.